Below are 9 T cell receptor beta chains sequenced from a single sample in a study of T cell changes during pregnancy in multiple sclerosis. The method was immunoSEQ multiplex PCR; TCRdb's version includes in-frame clones alone and lacks a portion of them. The repertoire holds tens of thousands of clones, with roughly 87% as singletons. Sequencing was performed on peripheral blood, taken in the third trimester of pregnancy. Receptors originate from a female donor in good health, enrolled as a control in a pregnancy study.

V usage is TRBV5-1 and J usage is TRBJ1-4, with 9 nucleotides matching TRBD1. Germline CDR1 SGHRS, CDR2 YFSETQ. CDR3 length equals 16 residues. J was trimmed by 0 bases and V by 3 bases; bases with no gene match: 3. CDR3 residues: CASSWGQGATNEKLFF. The DNA for the CDR3 is TGCGCCAGCAGCTGGGGACAGGGAGCAACTAATGAAAAACTGTTTTTT.

The chain couples TRBV9 to TRBJ1-1, with 9 bases aligning to TRBD1. CDR1 and CDR2 from the germline V gene are SGDLS and YYNGEE. The CDR3 is 17 residues long. V lost 0 bases, J lost 0 bases, and 6 bases stayed unmatched. CDR3 bases: TGTGCCAGCAGCGTAGTTGGGACAGGGAACATGAACACTGAAGCTTTCTTT. Its protein is CASSVVGTGNMNTEAFF. Combining the CDR3 with reference TRBV9 and TRBJ1-1 gives the whole variable domain DSGVTQTPKHLITATGQRVTLRCSPRSGDLSVYWYQQSLDQGLQFLIQYYNGEERAKGNILERFSAQQFPDLHSELNLSSLELGDSALYFCASSVVGTGNMNTEAFFGQGTRLTVV.

The chain employs TRBV27 and TRBJ1-2, with TRBD1 matching 8 bases. Germline V gene lookup returns CDR1 MNHEY and CDR2 SMNVEV (reference sequence). V was clipped by 5 bases and J by 4 bases; unmatched bases: 6. The CDR3 is 14 amino acids. The CDR3 is CASSSPGGAYGYTF. CDR3 sequence (DNA): TGTGCCAGCAGTAGCCCAGGGGGCGCCTATGGCTACACCTTC.

The rearrangement links TRBV5-8 to TRBJ2-5; 9 bases are a match to TRBD2. Germline CDR1 reads SGHTS; CDR2 reads YDEGEE. The CDR3 is 16 amino acids. Trimming cost V 0 bases and J 3 bases; bases outside gene matches: 6. CDR3 nucleotides: TGTGCCAGCAGCTTGGGTCGTAGCGGGGGTAAAGAGACCCAGTACTTC. Translated, it gives CASSLGRSGGKETQYF.

The chain recombines TRBV6-4 with TRBJ1-1; D perhaps matches TRBD1 (5 bases). In germline, CDR1 is MRHNA, CDR2 SNTAGT. This CDR3 spans 14 amino acids. The ends were cut back, 6 bases at V and 4 bases at J, with 15 bases in the middle. CDR3 amino acids: CASSLAAGRTEAFF. The DNA for the CDR3 is TGTGCCAGCAGCCTTGCGGCAGGGCGCACTGAAGCTTTCTTT.

V usage is TRBV5-6 and J usage is TRBJ2-1, with 11 bases lining up with TRBD2. CDR1 is SGHDT and CDR2 is YYEEEE in the germline V gene. The CDR3 has 18 residues. V lost 6 bases to trimming and J lost 0 bases; unmatched junction nucleotides: 11. The CDR3: CASNGLAGGGGSYNEQFF. The CDR3 nucleotides are TGTGCCAGCAACGGCCTAGCGGGAGGAGGGGGCTCCTACAATGAGCAGTTCTTC. Full variable domain (remainder filled in from reference TRBV5-6 and TRBJ2-1): DAGVTQSPTHLIKTRGQQVTLRCSPKSGHDTVSWYQQALGQGPQFIFQYYEEEERQRGNFPDRFSGHQFPNYSSELNVNALLLGDSALYLCASNGLAGGGGSYNEQFFGPGTRLTVL.

This clone is a singleton in its sample. The chain recombines TRBV6-1 with TRBJ2-1, with 12 bases lining up with TRBD2. The CDR3 has 14 residues. Losses at the gene ends were 6 bases for V and 6 bases for J; bases not matched to a gene: 3. Germline V gives CDR1 MNHNS, CDR2 SASEGT. The CDR3 loop is CASSLTSGSNEQFF. CDR3 DNA: TGTGCCAGCAGCTTGACTAGCGGGAGCAATGAGCAGTTCTTC.

The rearrangement links TRBV7-9 to TRBJ2-3; 13 bases are a match to TRBD2. Germline-derived CDR1 and CDR2 are SEHNR and FQNEAQ (reference sequence). The CDR3 consists of 15 residues. The ends lost 5 bases at V and 4 bases at J; junction bases unmatched: 3. The chain's CDR3 is CASSTTSGGADTQYF. DNA of the CDR3: TGTGCCAGCAGCACAACTAGCGGGGGGGCAGATACGCAGTATTTT.

V gene TRBV5-1 combines with J gene TRBJ1-2; 7 nucleotides align to TRBD1. The CDR3 consists of 13 residues. The J segment lost 2 bases and the V segment lost 3 bases, leaving 1 base of the junction unmatched. Germline CDR1 is SGHRS and CDR2 is YFSETQ. CDR3 DNA sequence: TGCGCCAGCAGCTCGACAGGGAACTATGGCTACACCTTC. Translated, it gives CASSSTGNYGYTF.